This T cell receptor beta chain was recorded in a study of cytomegalovirus exposure and HLA in healthy donors. About the research overall: The 90 to 150 validation repertoires, a later analysis reported, used the same platform as the 700 or so repertoires from the first cohort.

CDR3 length equals 14 residues. V was pared by 5 bases and J by 8 bases, with 16 bases between. The germline gives CDR1 SGHTA, CDR2 FQGTGA. Clones were read by immunoSEQ multiplex PCR, and TCRdb kept only the in-frame ones, dropping some. The sample contains hundreds of thousands of clones, around 90% of which appear only once. A word on this clone: Its antigen is still unknown.

Study-wide points: Three chains tied to CMV proved CMV antigen-specific in vitro.

The sample comprised PBMCs. The sequence derives from a woman aged 18-29 years in good health and CMV-seropositive. This chain uses TRBV7-3 with TRBJ2-1; no definite D call. CDR3 residues: CASSQGQEYDEQFF. The CDR3 region has the DNA TGTGCCAGCAGCCAAGGTCAGGAATACGATGAGCAGTTCTTC.